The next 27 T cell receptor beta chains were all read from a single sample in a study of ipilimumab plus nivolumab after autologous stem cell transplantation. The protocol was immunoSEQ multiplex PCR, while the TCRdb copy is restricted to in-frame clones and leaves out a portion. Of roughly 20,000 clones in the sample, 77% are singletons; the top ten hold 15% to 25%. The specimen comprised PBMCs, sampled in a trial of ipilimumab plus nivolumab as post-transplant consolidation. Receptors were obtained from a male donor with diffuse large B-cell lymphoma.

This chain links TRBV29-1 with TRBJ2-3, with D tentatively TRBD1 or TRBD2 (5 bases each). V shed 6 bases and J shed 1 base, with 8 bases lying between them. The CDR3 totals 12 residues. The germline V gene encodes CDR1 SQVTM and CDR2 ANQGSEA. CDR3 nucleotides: TGCAGCGTGGTGGGGGGCACAGATACGCAGTATTTT. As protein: CSVVGGTDTQYF.

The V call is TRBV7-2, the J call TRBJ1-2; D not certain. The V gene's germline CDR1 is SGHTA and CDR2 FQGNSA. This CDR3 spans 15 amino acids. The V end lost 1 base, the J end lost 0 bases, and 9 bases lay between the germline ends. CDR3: CASSLVRDTNYGYTF. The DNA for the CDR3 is TGTGCCAGCAGCTTAGTAAGGGATACTAACTATGGCTACACCTTC.

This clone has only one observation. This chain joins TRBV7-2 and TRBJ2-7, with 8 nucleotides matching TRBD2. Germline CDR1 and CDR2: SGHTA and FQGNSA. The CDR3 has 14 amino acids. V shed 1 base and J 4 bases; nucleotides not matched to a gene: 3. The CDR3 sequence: CASSLERGSYEQYF. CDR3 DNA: TGTGCCAGCAGCTTAGAGCGGGGGAGTTACGAGCAGTACTTC.

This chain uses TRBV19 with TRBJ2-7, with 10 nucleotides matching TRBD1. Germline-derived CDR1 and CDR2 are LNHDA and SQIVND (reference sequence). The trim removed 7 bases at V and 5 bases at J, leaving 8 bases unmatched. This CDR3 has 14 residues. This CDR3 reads CASTDRDRGHEQYF. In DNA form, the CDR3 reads TGTGCCAGTACTGACCGGGACAGGGGCCACGAGCAGTACTTC.

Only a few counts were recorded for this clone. CDR3 coding DNA: TGTGCCAGCAGCCTCATATCTAGCGGAGCCAAAAACATTCAGTACTTC. Translation gives CASSLISSGAKNIQYF. J is TRBJ2-4 and V is TRBV11-2, with TRBD2 matching over 7 bases. The junction had 7 bases not matched to a gene; V was cut back by 5 bases and J by 0 bases. The CDR3 consists of 16 residues. CDR1 and CDR2 (germline): SGHAT, FQNNGV.

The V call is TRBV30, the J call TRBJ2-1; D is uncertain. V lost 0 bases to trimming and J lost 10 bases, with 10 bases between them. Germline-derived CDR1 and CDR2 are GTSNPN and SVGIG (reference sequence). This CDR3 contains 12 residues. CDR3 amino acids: CAWSVVVREQFF. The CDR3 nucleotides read TGTGCCTGGAGTGTTGTAGTTAGGGAGCAGTTCTTC. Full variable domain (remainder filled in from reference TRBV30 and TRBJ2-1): SQTIHQWPATLVQPVGSPLSLECTVEGTSNPNLYWYRQAAGRGLQLLFYSVGIGQISSEVPQNLSASRPQDRQFILSSKKLLLSDSGFYLCAWSVVVREQFFGPGTRLTVL.

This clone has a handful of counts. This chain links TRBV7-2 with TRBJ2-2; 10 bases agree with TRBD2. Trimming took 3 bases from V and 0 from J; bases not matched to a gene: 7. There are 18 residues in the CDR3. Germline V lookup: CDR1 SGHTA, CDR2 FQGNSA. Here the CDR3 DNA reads TGTGCCAGCAGCTTGCTTCTTAGCGGGGGGACGAACACCGGGGAGCTGTTTTTT. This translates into CASSLLLSGGTNTGELFF.

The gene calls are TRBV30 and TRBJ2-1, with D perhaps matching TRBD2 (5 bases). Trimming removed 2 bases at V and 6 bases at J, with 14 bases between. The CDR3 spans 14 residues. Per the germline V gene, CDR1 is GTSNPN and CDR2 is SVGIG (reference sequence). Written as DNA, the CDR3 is TGTGCCTGGAGTCCCGGACTCGTTCCCAATGAGCAGTTCTTC. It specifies CAWSPGLVPNEQFF.

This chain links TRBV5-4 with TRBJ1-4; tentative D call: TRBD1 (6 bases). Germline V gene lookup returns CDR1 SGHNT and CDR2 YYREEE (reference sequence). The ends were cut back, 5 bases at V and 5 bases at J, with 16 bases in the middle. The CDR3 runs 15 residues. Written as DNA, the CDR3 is TGTGCCAGCAGTCCCGGGGGCAGCGTGAATGAAAAACTGTTTTTT. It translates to CASSPGGSVNEKLFF.

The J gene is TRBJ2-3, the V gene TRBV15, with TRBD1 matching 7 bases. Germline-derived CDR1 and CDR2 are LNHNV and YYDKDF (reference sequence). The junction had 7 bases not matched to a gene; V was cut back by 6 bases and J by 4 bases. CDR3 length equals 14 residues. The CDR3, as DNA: TGTGCCACCAGGGAAGGGGGCCTTGCAGATACGCAGTATTTT. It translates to CATREGGLADTQYF.

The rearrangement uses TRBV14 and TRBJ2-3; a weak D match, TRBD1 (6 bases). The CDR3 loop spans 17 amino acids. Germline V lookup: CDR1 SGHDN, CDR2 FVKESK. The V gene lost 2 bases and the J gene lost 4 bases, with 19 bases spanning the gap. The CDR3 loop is CASSQRASTGRPDTQYF. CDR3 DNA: TGTGCCAGCAGCCAAAGAGCTTCGACAGGTAGACCAGATACGCAGTATTTT.

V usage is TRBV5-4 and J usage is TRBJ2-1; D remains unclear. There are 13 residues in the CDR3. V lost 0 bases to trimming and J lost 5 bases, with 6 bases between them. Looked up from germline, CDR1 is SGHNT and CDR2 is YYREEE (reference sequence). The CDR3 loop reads CASSLAWDNEQFF. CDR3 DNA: TGTGCCAGCAGCTTGGCGTGGGACAATGAGCAGTTCTTC.

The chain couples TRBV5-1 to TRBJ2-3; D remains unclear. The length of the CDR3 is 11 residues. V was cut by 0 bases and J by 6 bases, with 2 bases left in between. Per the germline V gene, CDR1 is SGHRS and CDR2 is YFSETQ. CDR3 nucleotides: TGCGCCAGCAGCTTGGCCGATACGCAGTATTTT. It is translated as CASSLADTQYF.

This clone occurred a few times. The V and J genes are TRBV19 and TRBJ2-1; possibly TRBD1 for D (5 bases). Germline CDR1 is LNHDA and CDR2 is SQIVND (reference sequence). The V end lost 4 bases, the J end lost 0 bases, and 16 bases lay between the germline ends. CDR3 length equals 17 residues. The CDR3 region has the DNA TGTGCCAGTAGTACCCTCCCGGACACCATCTCCTACAATGAGCAGTTCTTC. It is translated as CASSTLPDTISYNEQFF. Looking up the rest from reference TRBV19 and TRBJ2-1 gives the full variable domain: DGGITQSPKYLFRKEGQNVTLSCEQNLNHDAMYWYRQDPGQGLRLIYYSQIVNDFQKGDIAEGYSVSREKKESFPLTVTSAQKNPTAFYLCASSTLPDTISYNEQFFGPGTRLTVL.

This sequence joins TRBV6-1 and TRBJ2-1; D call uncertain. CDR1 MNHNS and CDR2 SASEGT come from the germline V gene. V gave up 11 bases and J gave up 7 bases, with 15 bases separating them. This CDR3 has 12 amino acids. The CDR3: CACSHILNEQFF. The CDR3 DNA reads TGTGCCTGCTCCCATATTTTGAATGAGCAGTTCTTC.

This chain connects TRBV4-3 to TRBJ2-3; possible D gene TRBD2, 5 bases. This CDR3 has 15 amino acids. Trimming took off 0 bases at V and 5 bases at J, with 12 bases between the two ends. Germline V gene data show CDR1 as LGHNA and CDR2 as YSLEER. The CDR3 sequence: CASSQEADGIDTQYF. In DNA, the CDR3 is TGCGCCAGCAGCCAAGAAGCGGACGGGATAGATACGCAGTATTTT.

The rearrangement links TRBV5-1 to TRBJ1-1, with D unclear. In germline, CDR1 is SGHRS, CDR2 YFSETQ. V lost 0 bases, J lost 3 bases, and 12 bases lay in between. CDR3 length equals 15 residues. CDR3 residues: CASSLAPRSDTEAFF. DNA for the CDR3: TGCGCCAGCAGCTTGGCCCCACGGAGCGACACTGAAGCTTTCTTT.

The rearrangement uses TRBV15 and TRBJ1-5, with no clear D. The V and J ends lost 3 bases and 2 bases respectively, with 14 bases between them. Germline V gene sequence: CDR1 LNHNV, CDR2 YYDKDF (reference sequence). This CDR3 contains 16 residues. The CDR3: CATSSPGPPGNQPQHF. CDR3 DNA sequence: TGTGCCACCAGCAGTCCAGGACCCCCGGGCAATCAGCCCCAGCATTTT.

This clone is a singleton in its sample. For the CDR3, the DNA is TGTGCCAGCAGCTTATTAGGCAGGAGGGAGACCCAGTACTTC. Its protein product is CASSLLGRRETQYF. The chain is built from TRBV7-8 and TRBJ2-5, with D possibly being TRBD2 (5 bases). Trimming took 2 bases from V and 5 from J, leaving 12 bases between them. The germline CDR1 and CDR2 sequences are SGHVS and FQNEAQ. The CDR3 consists of 14 residues.

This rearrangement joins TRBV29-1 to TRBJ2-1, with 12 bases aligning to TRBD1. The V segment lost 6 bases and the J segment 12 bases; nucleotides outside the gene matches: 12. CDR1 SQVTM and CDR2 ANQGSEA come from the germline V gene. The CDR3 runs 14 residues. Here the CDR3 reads CSVQGQGARVTQFF. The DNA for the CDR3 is TGCAGCGTCCAGGGACAGGGGGCGCGGGTTACGCAGTTCTTC.

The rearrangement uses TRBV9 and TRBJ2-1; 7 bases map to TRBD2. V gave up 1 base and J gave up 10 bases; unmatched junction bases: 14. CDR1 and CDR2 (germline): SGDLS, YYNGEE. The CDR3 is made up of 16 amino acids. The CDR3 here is CASSVWSRGSFKEQFF. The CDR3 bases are TGTGCCAGCAGCGTATGGTCGCGGGGGTCGTTCAAGGAGCAGTTCTTC.

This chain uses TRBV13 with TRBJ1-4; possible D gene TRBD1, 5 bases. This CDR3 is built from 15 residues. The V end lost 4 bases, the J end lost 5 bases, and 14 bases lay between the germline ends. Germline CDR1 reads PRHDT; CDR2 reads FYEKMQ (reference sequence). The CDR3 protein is CASSSSPGPNEKLFF. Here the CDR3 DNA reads TGTGCCAGCAGCTCGTCTCCGGGGCCAAATGAAAAACTGTTTTTT. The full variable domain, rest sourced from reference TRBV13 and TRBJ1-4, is AAGVIQSPRHLIKEKRETATLKCYPIPRHDTVYWYQQGPGQDPQFLISFYEKMQSDKGSIPDRFSAQQFSDYHSELNMSSLELGDSALYFCASSSSPGPNEKLFFGSGTQLSVL.

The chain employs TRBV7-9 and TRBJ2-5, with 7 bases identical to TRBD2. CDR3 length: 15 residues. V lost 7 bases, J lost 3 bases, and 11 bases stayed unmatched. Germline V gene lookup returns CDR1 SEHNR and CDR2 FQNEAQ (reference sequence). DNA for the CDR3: TGTGCCAGCACGTCTAAATGGGGGGGTGAAGAGACCCAGTACTTC. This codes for CASTSKWGGEETQYF.

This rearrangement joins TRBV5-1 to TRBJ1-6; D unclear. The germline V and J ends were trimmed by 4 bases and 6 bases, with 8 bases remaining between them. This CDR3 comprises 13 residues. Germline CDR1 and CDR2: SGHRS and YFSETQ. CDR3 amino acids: CASSPEGNSPLHF. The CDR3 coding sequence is TGCGCCAGCAGCCCTGAGGGTAATTCACCCCTCCACTTT. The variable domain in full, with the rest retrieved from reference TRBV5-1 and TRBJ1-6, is KAGVTQTPRYLIKTRGQQVTLSCSPISGHRSVSWYQQTPGQGLQFLFEYFSETQRNKGNFPGRFSGRQFSNSRSEMNVSTLELGDSALYLCASSPEGNSPLHFGNGTRLTVT.

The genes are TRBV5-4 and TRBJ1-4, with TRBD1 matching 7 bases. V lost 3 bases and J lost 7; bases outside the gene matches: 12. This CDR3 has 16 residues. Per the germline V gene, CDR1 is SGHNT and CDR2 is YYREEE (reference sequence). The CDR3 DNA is TGTGCCAGCAGCTGGGCACAGGGGCGGGGGAGTGAAAAACTGTTTTTT. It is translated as CASSWAQGRGSEKLFF.

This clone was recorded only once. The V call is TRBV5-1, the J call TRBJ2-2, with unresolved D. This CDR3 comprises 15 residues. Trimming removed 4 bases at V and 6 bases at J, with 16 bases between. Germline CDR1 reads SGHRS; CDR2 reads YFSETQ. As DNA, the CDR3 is TGCGCCAGCAGCCCCGATAACAGAGCCCCCGGGGAGCTGTTTTTT. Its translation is CASSPDNRAPGELFF. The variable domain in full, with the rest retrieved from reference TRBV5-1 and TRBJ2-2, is KAGVTQTPRYLIKTRGQQVTLSCSPISGHRSVSWYQQTPGQGLQFLFEYFSETQRNKGNFPGRFSGRQFSNSRSEMNVSTLELGDSALYLCASSPDNRAPGELFFGEGSRLTVL.

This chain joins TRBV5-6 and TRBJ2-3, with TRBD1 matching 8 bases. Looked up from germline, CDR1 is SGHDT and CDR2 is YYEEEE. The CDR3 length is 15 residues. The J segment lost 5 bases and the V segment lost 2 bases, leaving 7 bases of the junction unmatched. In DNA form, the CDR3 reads TGTGCCAGCAGCTTAACACAGGGGGAGTTAGATACGCAGTATTTT. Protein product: CASSLTQGELDTQYF.